This T cell receptor (beta chain) was documented in a study of breast tumors, draining lymph nodes, adjacent tissues. Whole-study findings and limits: Most tumor T cells seemingly derive from lymph node, then expand in tumor.

Trimming shortened V by 1 base and J by 5 bases, and 12 bases separated the two germline ends. The CDR3 is made up of 15 amino acids. In germline, CDR1 is ENHRY, CDR2 SYGVKD. TCRdb re-analysed the multiplex PCR reads in MiXCR, keeping a single row per CDR3 protein. The sample includes 47,000 or so distinct CDR3 sequences, approximately 22% of them seen just once. This clonotype showed up many times. Its specificity is unknown. The sequenced sample consisted of breast tumor tissue. This TCR was sampled from a female donor with breast cancer. Some clones in this sample may be carry-over from other donors' samples. The V and J genes are TRBV10-3 and TRBJ1-3; weak D call: TRBD1 (5 bases). In DNA, the CDR3 is TGTGCCATCAGTGAGTGGGGGGGATTTCGAAACACCATATATTTT. It translates to CAISEWGGFRNTIYF.